Described below is a single T cell receptor beta chain sequence and its context. No antigen is known for it. No base-level quality is on record; no much larger clone is a single base apart. In light of the paper, this sample's time point label describes: about 28 days (+/-7) after the second vaccine dose. Because spike-specific TCR depth and breadth did not differ between the two schedules, AZD1222 recipients who got a second dose at roughly 4 weeks were pooled with those who got a second dose at roughly 12 weeks. The vaccinee samples were drawn from two UK trials, COV001 and COV002, one of which was a single-blind randomized controlled phase 2/3 trial testing AZD1222 (ChAdOx1 nCoV-19) in healthy adults. For TCRbeta chain sequencing, PBMC samples were collected from trial participants at day 0 and at day 28 after the second dose. The CDR3 regions of human TCRbeta chains were analyzed by immunosequencing. Per the source publication's procedure: Repertoire TCRs were matched against a reference library of SARS-CoV-2-specific TCRs generated with the MIRA antigen-specificity platform. Breadth was defined as the fraction of unique TCRs that were SARS-CoV-2-associated, and depth was defined as the fraction of total T cells that were SARS-CoV-2-associated. Each spike-specific TCR was assigned to its reactive spike region and to a CD4 or CD8 class using the MIRA data. Log10-transformed breadth and depth values were compared by one-way ANOVA with Sidak's multiple comparisons tests. In TCRdb, the immuneACCESS table is reduced to in-frame sequences with V and J assigned. These tables do not hold every clone; where another copy was compared, an unresolved V gene accounts for under half, and the others remain unexplained. V and J calls and clone size are given by that table; D and trimming were obtained from the DNA. The sample has approximately 200,000 clones on record, roughly nine tenths of them singletons. Of the sample, nearly 3.5% falls within the top ten clones.

From the cysteine through the phenylalanine, the CDR3 covers 15 amino acids. CDR3 DNA only is kept here, 45 bases in frame from base 1. The germline V gene specifies SGHRS as CDR1 and YFSETQ as CDR2. V and J are truncated by 0 bases and 2 bases respectively, leaving an intervening sequence of 12 bases. The data are from a study of T cell responses to AZD1222 COVID-19 vaccine (dated by TCRdb to about 2021). Some background on the complete study: A total of more than 230 trial participants underwent TCR sequencing, of whom around 210 had received two doses of AZD1222 and roughly 26 had received two doses of the MenACWY control vaccine. Trial participants were enrolled by age into 18-55, 56-69 and 70-plus year subgroups, with roughly 150, 30 and 60 TCR-sequenced participants respectively. Study-wide findings and limitations: No day 14 peak-response samples were available, so repertoires were characterized only after the peak T cell response. Most participants were white British and females outnumbered males, and the authors suggested that clonal diversity may have been underestimated. Vaccine-associated CD4 TCRs spanned the whole spike protein, with dominant responses in regions 160-218 and 743-854. After two AZD1222 doses, spike-specific TCR breadth and depth were significantly higher than at day 0 and than in MenACWY recipients. The 56-69-year group was small, and its depth increase did not reach significance, likely because of low power. Conclusions about previously exposed vaccinees were limited because only five to seven AZD1222 recipients were SARS-CoV-2 seropositive at baseline. Reportedly, close to half of the unique spike-specific TCRs recognized epitopes lying outside the regions that are mutated in the B.1.351 and B.1.1.7 variants.

The origin of this receptor is an adult who received the AZD1222 COVID-19 vaccine. This specimen was peripheral blood, taken 28 days after the second AZD1222 dose. The chain is made from TRBV5-1 and TRBJ2-7, and TRBD2 may be the D gene, going by 6 matching bases. The base sequence is TGCGCCAGCAGCTTGGGTCGGGGAGGCACCTACGAGCAGTACTTC. Translation gives CASSLGRGGTYEQYF. Beyond the CDR3, the reference TRBV5-1 and TRBJ2-7 genes provide the residues; the full variable domain reads: KAGVTQTPRYLIKTRGQQVTLSCSPISGHRSVSWYQQTPGQGLQFLFEYFSETQRNKGNFPGRFSGRQFSNSRSEMNVSTLELGDSALYLCASSLGRGGTYEQYFGPGTRLTVT.